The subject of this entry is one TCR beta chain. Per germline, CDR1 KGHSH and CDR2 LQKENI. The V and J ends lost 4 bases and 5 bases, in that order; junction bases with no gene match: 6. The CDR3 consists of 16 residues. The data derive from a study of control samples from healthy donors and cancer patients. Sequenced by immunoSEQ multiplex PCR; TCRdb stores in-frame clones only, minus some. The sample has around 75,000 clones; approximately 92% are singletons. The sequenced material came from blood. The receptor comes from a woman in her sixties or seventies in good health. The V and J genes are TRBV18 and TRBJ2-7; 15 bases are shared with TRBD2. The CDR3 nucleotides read TGTGCCAGCTCACAGCAGGGACTAGCGGGAGGAGACGAGCAGTACTTC. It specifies CASSQQGLAGGDEQYF.